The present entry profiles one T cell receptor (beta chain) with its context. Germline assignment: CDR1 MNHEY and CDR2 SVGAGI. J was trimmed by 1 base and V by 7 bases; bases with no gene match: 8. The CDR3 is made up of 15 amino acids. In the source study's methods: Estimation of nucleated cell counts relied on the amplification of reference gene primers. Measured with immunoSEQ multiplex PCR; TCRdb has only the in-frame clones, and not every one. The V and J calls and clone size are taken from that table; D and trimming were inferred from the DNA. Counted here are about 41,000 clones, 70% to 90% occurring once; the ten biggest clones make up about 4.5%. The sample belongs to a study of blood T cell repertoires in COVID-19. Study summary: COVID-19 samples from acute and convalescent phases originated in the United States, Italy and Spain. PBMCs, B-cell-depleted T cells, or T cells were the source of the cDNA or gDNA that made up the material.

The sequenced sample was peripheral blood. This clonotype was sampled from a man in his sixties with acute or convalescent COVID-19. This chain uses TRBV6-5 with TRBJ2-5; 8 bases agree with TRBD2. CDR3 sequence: CASKAGDHRQETQYF. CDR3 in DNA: TGTGCCAGCAAAGCGGGGGACCACCGCCAAGAGACCCAGTACTTC.